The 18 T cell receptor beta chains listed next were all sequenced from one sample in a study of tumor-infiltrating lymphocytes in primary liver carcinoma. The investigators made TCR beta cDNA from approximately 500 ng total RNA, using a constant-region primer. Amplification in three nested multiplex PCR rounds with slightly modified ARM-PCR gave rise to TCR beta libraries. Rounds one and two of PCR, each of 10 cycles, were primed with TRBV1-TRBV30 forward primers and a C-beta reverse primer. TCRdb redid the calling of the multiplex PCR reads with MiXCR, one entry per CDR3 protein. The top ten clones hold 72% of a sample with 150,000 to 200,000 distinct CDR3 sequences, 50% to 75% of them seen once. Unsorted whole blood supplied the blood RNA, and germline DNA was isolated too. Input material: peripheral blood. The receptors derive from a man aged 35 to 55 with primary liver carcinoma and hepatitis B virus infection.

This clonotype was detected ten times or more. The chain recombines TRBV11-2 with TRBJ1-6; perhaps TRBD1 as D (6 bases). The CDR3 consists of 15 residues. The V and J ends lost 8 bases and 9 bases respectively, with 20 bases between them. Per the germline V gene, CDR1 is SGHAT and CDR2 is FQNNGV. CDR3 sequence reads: CASSGARGEISPLHF. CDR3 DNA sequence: TGTGCCAGCTCAGGGGCCCGAGGAGAGATTTCACCCCTCCACTTT.

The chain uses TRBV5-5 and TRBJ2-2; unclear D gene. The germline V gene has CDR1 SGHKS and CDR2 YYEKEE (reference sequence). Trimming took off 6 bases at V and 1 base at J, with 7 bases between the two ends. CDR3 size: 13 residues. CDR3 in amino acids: CASMLRNTGELFF. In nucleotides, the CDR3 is TGTGCCAGCATGTTAAGGAACACCGGGGAGCTGTTTTTT.

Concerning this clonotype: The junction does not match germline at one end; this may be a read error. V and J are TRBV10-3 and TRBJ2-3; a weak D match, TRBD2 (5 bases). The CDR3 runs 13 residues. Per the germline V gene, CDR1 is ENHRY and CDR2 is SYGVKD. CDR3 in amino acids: CAIRGASTDTLYF. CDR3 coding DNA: TGTGCCATCAGGGGCGCTAGCACAGATACGCTGTATTTT.

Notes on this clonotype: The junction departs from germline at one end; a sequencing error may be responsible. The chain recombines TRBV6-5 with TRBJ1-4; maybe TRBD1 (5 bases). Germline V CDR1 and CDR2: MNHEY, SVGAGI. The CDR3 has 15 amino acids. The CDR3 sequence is CAGSYSGRGGEKLFF. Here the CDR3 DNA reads TGTGCCGGCAGTTACTCAGGAAGGGGAGGGGAAAAACTGTTTTTT.

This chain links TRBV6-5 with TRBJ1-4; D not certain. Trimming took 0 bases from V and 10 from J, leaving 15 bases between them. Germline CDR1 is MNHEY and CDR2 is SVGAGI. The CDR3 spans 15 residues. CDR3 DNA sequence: TGTGCCAGCAGTTACTCTAGATCCCCATTGGGAAAACTGTTTTTT. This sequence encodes CASSYSRSPLGKLFF.

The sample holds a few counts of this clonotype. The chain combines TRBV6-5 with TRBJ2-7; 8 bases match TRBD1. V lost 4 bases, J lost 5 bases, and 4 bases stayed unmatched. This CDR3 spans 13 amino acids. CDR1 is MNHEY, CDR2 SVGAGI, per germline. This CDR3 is CASSSGGVDEQYF. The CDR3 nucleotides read TGTGCCAGCAGTTCAGGGGGCGTCGACGAGCAGTACTTC.

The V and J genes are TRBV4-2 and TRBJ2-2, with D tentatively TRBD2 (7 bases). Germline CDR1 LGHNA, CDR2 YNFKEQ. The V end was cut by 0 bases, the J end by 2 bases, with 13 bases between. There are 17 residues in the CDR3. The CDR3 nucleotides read TGTGCCAGCAGCCAAGATCTGGGGGGGGGCAACACCGGGGAGCTGTTTTTT. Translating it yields CASSQDLGGGNTGELFF.

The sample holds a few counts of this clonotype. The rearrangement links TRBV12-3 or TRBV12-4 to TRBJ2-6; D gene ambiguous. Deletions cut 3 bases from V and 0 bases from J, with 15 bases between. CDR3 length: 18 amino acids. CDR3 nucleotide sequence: TGTGCCAGCAGTTTGGCCCCCCCAGAGTTCTCTGGGGCCAACGTCCTGACTTTC. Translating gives CASSLAPPEFSGANVLTF.

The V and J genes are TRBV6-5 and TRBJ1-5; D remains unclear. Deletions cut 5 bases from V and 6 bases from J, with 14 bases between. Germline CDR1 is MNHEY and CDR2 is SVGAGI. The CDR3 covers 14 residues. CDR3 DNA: TGTGCCAGCAGTGCCCAGATGAGGAGTCAGCCCCAGCATTTT. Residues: CASSAQMRSQPQHF.

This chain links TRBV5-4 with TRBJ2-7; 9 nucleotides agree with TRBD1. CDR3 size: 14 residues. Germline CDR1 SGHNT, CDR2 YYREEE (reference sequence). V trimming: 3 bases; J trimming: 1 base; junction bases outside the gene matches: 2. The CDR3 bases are TGTGCCAGCAGCTCCGGGACAGGGTCCTACGAGCAGTACTTC. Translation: CASSSGTGSYEQYF.

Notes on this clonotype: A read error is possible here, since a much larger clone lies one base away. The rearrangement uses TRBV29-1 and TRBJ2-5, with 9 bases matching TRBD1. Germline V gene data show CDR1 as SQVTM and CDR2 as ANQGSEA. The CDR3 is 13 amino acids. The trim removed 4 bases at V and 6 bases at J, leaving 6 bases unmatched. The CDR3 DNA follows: TGCAGCGTTGCAGACAGGGGGGGACAGACCCAGTACTTC. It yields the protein CSVADRGGQTQYF.

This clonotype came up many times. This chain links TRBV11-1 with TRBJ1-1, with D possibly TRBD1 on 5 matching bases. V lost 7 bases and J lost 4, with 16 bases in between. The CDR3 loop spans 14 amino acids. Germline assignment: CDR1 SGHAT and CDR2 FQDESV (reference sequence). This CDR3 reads CASTLRWQGTEAFF. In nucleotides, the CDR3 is TGTGCCAGCACCCTCCGCTGGCAGGGCACTGAAGCTTTCTTT.

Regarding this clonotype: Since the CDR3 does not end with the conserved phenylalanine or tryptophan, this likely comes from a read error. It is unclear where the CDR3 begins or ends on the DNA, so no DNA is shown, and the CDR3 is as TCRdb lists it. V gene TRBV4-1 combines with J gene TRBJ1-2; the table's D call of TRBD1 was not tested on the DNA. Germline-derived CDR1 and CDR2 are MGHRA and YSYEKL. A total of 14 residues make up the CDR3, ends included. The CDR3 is CASSPAGTDYGCTS.

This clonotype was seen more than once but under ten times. CDR3 sequence reads: CASSATGTGVTEAFF. DNA of the CDR3: TGTGCCAGCAGTGCCACCGGGACAGGTGTCACTGAAGCTTTCTTT. This sequence joins TRBV12-3 or TRBV12-4 and TRBJ1-1; 8 bases fit TRBD1. This CDR3 contains 15 residues. The J segment lost 4 bases and the V segment lost 5 bases, leaving 9 bases of the junction unmatched.

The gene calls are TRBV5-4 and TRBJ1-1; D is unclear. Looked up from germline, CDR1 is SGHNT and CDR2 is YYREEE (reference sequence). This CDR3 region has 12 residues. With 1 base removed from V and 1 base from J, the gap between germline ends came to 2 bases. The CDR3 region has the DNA TGTGCCAGCAGCTTGCCGAACACTGAAGCTTTCTTT. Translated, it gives CASSLPNTEAFF.

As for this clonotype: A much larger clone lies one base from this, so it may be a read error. CDR3 protein: CASRSGRGFLAGELFF. The DNA of the CDR3 is TGTGCCAGCAGAAGCGGGAGGGGATTCCTCGCCGGGGAGCTGTTTTTT. The J gene is TRBJ2-2, the V gene TRBV6-5; the match to TRBD2 covers 10 bases. The trim removed 6 bases at V and 6 bases at J, leaving 10 bases unmatched. The CDR3 length is 16 residues. Germline CDR1 MNHEY, CDR2 SVGAGI.

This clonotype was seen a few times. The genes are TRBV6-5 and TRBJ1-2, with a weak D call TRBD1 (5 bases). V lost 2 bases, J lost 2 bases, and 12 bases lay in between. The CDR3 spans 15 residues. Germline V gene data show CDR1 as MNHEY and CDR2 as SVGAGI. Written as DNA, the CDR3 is TGTGCCAGCAGTTACCGGCTGGGGGTGAACTATGGCTACACCTTC. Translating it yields CASSYRLGVNYGYTF.

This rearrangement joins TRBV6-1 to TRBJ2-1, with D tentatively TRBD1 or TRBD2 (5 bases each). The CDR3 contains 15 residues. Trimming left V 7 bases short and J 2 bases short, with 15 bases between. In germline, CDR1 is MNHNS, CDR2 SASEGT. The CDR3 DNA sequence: TGTGCCAGCACTTACGAGGGGTCCCCCTACAATGAGCAGTTCTTC. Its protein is CASTYEGSPYNEQFF.